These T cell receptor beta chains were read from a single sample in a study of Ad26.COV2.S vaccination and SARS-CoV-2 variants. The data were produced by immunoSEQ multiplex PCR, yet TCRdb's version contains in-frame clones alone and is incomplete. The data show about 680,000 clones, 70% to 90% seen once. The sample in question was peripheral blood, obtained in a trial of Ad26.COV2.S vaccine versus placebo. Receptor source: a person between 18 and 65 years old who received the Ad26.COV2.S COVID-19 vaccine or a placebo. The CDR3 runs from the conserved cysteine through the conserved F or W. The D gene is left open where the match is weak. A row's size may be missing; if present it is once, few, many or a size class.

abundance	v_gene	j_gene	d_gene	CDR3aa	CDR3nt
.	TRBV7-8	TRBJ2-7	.	CASSFSRQPYEQYF	TGTGCCAGCAGCTTTAGCAGGCAACCCTACGAGCAGTACTTC
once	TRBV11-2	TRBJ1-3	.	CASSLDVRNTIYF	TGTGCCAGCAGCTTAGATGTCAGAAACACCATATATTTT
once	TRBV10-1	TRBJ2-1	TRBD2	CASSESMVAGAGIEQFF	TGCGCCAGCAGTGAGTCAATGGTGGCGGGAGCCGGGATTGAGCAGTTCTTC
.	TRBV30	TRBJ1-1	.	CAWSVGGEAFF	TGTGCCTGGAGTGTCGGGGGCGAAGCTTTCTTT
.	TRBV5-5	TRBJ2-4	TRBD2	CASSPPWGGEGNIQYF	TGTGCCAGCAGCCCCCCCTGGGGGGGAGAGGGTAACATTCAGTACTTC
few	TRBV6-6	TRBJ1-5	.	CASSPPDNSNQPQHF	TGTGCCAGCAGTCCCCCAGACAATAGCAATCAGCCCCAGCATTTT
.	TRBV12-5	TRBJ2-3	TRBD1	CASGDRAGDTQYF	TGTGCTAGTGGGGACAGGGCGGGAGATACGCAGTATTTT
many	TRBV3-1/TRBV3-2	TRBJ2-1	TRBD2	CASSGLAGGIREQFF	TGTGCCAGCAGCGGGCTAGCGGGAGGGATCCGGGAGCAGTTCTTC
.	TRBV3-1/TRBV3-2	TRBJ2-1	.	CASSARTGYNEQFF	TGTGCCAGCAGCGCTCGGACTGGGTACAATGAGCAGTTCTTC
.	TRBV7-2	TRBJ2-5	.	CASTIAAETQYF	TGTGCCAGCACCATAGCGGCGGAGACCCAGTACTTC
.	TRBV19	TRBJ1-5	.	CASTRKALSFSSNQPQHF	TGTGCCAGTACCAGAAAAGCGCTGTCTTTTAGCAGCAATCAGCCCCAGCATTTT
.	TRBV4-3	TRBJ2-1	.	CASSQSGLSYNEQFF	TGCGCCAGCAGCCAATCAGGACTCAGTTACAATGAGCAGTTCTTC
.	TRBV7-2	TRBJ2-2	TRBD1	CASSRTSQGAKGYTGELFF	TGTGCCAGCAGCCGTACATCCCAGGGGGCCAAAGGGTACACCGGGGAGCTGTTTTTT
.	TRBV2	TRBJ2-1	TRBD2	CASRPLAGGDNEQFF	TGTGCCAGCAGACCCCTAGCGGGAGGGGACAATGAGCAGTTCTTC
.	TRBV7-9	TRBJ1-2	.	CASSLRGGSSF	TGTGCCAGCAGCTTGAGGGGAGGGTCGTCCTTC
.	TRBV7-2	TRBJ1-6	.	CASSGSTGYNSPLHF	TGTGCCAGCAGCGGGAGCACGGGTTATAATTCACCCCTCCACTTT
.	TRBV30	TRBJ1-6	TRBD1	CAWSRSTGGDSPLHF	TGTGCCTGGAGTCGTAGTACAGGGGGGGATTCACCCCTCCACTTT
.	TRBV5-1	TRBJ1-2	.	CASSQTLNYGYTF	TGCGCCAGCAGCCAGACCCTTAACTATGGCTACACCTTC
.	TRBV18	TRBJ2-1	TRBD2	CASSPSGTYNEQFF	TGTGCCAGCTCACCTAGCGGGACCTACAATGAGCAGTTCTTC
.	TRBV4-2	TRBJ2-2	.	CASSQEGPGHTGELFF	TGTGCCAGCAGCCAAGAGGGCCCGGGCCACACCGGGGAGCTGTTTTTT
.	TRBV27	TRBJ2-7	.	CASSQLTPSYEQYF	TGTGCCAGCAGTCAGCTGACTCCTTCTTACGAGCAGTACTTC
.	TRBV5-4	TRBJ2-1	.	CASSLAGSHNEQFF	TGTGCCAGCAGCTTGGCCGGCAGCCACAATGAGCAGTTCTTC
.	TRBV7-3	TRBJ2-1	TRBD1	CASSQRGGANEQFF	TGTGCCAGCAGCCAAAGAGGGGGCGCGAATGAGCAGTTCTTC
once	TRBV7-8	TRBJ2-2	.	CASSPASETGELFF	TGTGCCAGCAGCCCAGCGTCGGAGACCGGGGAGCTGTTTTTT
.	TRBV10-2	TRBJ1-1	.	CASRPGHMNTEAFF	TGCGCCAGCCGTCCGGGACACATGAACACTGAAGCTTTCTTT
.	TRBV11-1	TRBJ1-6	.	CASSLAKGVNSPLHF	TGTGCCAGCAGCTTAGCGAAAGGGGTGAATTCACCCCTCCACTTT
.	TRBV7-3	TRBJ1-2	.	CASSLRGTANYGYTF	TGTGCCAGCAGCTTAAGGGGCACAGCTAACTATGGCTACACCTTC
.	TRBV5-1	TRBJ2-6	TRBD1	CASSGTANSGANVLTF	TGCGCCAGCAGCGGGACAGCGAACTCTGGGGCCAACGTCCTGACTTTC
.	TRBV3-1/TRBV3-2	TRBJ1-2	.	CASSHGGGNGYTF	TGTGCCAGCAGCCATGGAGGGGGAAATGGCTACACCTTC
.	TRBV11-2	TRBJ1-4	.	CASSLGGRGGEKLFF	TGTGCCAGCAGCTTAGGGGGCAGGGGAGGTGAAAAACTGTTTTTT
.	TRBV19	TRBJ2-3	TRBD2	CASSMGRTSGSTDTQYF	TGTGCCAGTAGTATGGGCCGGACTAGCGGGAGCACAGATACGCAGTATTTT
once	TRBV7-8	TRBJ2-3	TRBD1	CASSLAGQEADTQYF	TGTGCCAGCAGCTTAGCAGGACAGGAGGCAGATACGCAGTATTTT
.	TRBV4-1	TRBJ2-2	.	CASSQDQWETNTGELFF	TGCGCCAGCAGCCAAGATCAGTGGGAAACGAACACCGGGGAGCTGTTTTTT
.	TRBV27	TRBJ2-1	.	CASSPRRPSNEQFF	TGTGCCAGCAGCCCGCGGCGGCCCTCCAATGAGCAGTTCTTC
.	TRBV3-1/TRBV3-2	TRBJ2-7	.	CASSLTPADEQYF	TGTGCCAGCAGCCTTACCCCGGCCGACGAGCAGTACTTC
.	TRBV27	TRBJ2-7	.	CASSLGGTYEQYF	TGTGCCAGCAGTTTAGGGGGTACCTACGAGCAGTACTTC
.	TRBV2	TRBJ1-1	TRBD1	CASSDADRENTEAFF	TGTGCCAGCAGTGATGCAGACAGGGAGAACACTGAAGCTTTCTTT
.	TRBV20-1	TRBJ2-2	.	CSARDGGRNTGELFF	TGCAGTGCTCGTGACGGCGGGCGGAACACCGGGGAGCTGTTTTTT
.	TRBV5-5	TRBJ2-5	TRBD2	CASSTRTSVPQETQYF	TGTGCCAGCAGCACCCGGACTAGCGTCCCCCAAGAGACCCAGTACTTC
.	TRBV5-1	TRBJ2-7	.	CASSPGTPNEQYF	TGCGCCAGCAGCCCCGGGACTCCCAATGAGCAGTACTTC
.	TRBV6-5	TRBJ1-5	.	CASSYSRGFSPQHF	TGTGCCAGCAGTTACTCGAGGGGCTTCTCACCCCAGCATTTT
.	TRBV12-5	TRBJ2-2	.	CASAPRVQGPGELFF	TGTGCTAGTGCCCCCCGGGTGCAGGGACCCGGGGAGCTGTTTTTT
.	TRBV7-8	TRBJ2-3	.	CASRPRGPSTDTQYF	TGTGCCAGCAGACCCCGGGGTCCTAGCACAGATACGCAGTATTTT
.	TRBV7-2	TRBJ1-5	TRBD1	CASSRQGGYNQPQHF	TGTGCCAGCAGCAGACAGGGAGGTTACAATCAGCCCCAGCATTTT
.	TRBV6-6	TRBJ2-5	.	CASSWASETQYF	TGTGCCAGCAGTTGGGCCTCGGAGACCCAGTACTTC
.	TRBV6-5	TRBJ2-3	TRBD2	CASSYRLAGVDTQYF	TGTGCCAGCAGTTACAGACTAGCGGGAGTTGATACGCAGTATTTT
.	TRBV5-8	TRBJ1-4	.	CASSLDSLYEKLFF	TGTGCCAGCAGCCTGGACAGCCTCTATGAAAAACTGTTTTTT
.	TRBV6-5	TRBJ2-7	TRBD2	CASSYGLAGDEQYF	TGTGCCAGCAGTTACGGACTAGCGGGAGACGAGCAGTACTTC